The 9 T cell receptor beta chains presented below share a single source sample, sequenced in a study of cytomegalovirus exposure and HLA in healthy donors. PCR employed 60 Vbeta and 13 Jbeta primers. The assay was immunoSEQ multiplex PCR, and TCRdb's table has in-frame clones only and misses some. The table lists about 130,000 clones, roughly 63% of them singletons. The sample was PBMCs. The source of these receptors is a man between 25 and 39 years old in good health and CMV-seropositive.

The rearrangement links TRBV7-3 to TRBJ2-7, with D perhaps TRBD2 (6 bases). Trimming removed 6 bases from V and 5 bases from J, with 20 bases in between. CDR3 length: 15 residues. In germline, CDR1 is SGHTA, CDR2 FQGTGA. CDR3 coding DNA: TGTGCCAGCAGGCAAAGAGACTACGGGGGTGACGAGCAGTACTTC. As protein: CASRQRDYGGDEQYF. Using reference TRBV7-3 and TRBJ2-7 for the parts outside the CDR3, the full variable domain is GAGVSQTPSNKVTEKGKYVELRCDPISGHTALYWYRQSLGQGPEFLIYFQGTGAADDSGLPNDRFFAVRPEGSVSTLKIQRTERGDSAVYLCASRQRDYGGDEQYFGPGTRLTVT.

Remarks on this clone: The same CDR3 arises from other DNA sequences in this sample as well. CDR3 nucleotide sequence: TGTGCCACCCTAATACCGGGACTAGCTGGCACCGGGGAGCTGTTTTTT. It encodes CATLIPGLAGTGELFF. V usage is TRBV2 and J usage is TRBJ2-2; 9 nucleotides match TRBD2. Trimming at V came to 10 bases and at J to 4 bases, leaving 13 bases not matched to a gene. Germline V gives CDR1 SNHLY, CDR2 FYNNEI. This CDR3 contains 16 residues.

The CDR3 protein is CASSKASSGTDTQYF. CDR3 DNA sequence: TGTGCCAGCAGCAAAGCGTCTAGCGGGACAGATACGCAGTATTTT. This chain links TRBV21-1 with TRBJ2-3; TRBD2, the D gene given by the table, was not confirmed from the DNA. TRBV21-1 is deemed a pseudogene. The CDR3 length is 15 residues.

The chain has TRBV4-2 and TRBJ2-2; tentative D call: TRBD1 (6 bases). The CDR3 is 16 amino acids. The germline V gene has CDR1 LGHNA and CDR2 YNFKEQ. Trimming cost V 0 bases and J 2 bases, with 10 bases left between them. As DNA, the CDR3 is TGTGCCAGCAGCCAAGAAACAGGGTTTAACACCGGGGAGCTGTTTTTT. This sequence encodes CASSQETGFNTGELFF.

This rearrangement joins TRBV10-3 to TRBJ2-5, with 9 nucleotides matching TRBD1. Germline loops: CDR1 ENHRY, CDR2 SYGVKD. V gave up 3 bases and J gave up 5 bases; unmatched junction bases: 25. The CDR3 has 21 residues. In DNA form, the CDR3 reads TGTGCCATCAGTGATAATAGGTTTGCGCGGGACAGGGCCGGGTCATTGGAGACCCAGTACTTC. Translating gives CAISDNRFARDRAGSLETQYF.

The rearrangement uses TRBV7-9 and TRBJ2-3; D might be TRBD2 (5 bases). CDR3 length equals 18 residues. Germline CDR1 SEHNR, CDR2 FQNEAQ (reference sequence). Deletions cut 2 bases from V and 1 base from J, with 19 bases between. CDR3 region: CASSLLGSSEERTDTQYF. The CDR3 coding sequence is TGTGCCAGCAGCTTACTGGGCAGCTCGGAGGAACGCACAGATACGCAGTATTTT.

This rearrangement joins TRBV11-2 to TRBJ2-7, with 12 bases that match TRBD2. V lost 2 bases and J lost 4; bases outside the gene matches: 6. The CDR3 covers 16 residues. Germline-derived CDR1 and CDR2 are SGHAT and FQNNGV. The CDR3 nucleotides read TGTGCCAGCAGCTTATCTCTAGCGGGAGGGCCGTACGAGCAGTACTTC. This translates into CASSLSLAGGPYEQYF. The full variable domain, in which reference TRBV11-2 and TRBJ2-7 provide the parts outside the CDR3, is EAGVAQSPRYKIIEKRQSVAFWCNPISGHATLYWYQQILGQGPKLLIQFQNNGVVDDSQLPKDRFSAERLKGVDSTLKIQPAKLEDSAVYLCASSLSLAGGPYEQYFGPGTRLTVT.

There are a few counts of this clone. CDR3 loop: CASSLSLGGEGYTF. In DNA form, the CDR3 reads TGTGCCAGCAGCTTATCGTTGGGGGGAGAAGGCTACACCTTC. The chain carries TRBV11-2 and TRBJ1-2; TRBD1 might be the D (5 bases). Per germline, CDR1 SGHAT and CDR2 FQNNGV. The V end lost 2 bases, the J end lost 8 bases, and 15 bases lay between the germline ends. The CDR3 contains 14 residues. Variable domain in full (rest from reference TRBV11-2 and TRBJ1-2): EAGVAQSPRYKIIEKRQSVAFWCNPISGHATLYWYQQILGQGPKLLIQFQNNGVVDDSQLPKDRFSAERLKGVDSTLKIQPAKLEDSAVYLCASSLSLGGEGYTFGSGTRLTVV.

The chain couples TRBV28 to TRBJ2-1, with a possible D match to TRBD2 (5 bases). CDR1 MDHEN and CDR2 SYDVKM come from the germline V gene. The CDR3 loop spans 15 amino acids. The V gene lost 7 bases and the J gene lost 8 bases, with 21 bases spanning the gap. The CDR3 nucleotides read TGTGCCAGCACCTTGGGTAGCGCACTAGGCCATGAGCAGTTCTTC. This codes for CASTLGSALGHEQFF.